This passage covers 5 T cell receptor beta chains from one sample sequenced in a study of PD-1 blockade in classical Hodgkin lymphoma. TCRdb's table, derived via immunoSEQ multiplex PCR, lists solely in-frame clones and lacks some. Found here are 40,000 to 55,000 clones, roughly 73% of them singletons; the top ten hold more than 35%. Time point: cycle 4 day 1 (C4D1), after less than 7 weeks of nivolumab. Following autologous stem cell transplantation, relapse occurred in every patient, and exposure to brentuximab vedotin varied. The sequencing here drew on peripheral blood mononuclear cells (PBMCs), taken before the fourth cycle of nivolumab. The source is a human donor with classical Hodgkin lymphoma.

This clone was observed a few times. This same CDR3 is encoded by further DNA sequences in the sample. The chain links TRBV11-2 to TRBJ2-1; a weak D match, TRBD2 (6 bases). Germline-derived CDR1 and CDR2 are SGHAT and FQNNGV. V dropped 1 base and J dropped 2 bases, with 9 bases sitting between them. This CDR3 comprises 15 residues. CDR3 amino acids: CASSLARGTYNEQFF. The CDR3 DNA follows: TGTGCCAGCAGCTTAGCGCGGGGCACCTACAATGAGCAGTTCTTC.

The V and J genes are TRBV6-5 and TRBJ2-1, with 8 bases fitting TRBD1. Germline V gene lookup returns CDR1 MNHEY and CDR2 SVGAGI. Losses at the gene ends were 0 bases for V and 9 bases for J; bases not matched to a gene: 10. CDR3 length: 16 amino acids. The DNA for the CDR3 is TGTGCCAGCAGTTACTCGTGGCAGGGGGCACCGGGTGAGCAGTTCTTC. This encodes CASSYSWQGAPGEQFF.

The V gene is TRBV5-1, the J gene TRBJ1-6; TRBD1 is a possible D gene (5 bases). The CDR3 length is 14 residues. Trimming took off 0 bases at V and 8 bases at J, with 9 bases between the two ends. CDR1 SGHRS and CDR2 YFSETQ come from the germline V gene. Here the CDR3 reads CASSLGGEDSPLHF. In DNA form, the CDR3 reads TGCGCCAGCAGCTTGGGGGGCGAGGATTCACCCCTCCACTTT.

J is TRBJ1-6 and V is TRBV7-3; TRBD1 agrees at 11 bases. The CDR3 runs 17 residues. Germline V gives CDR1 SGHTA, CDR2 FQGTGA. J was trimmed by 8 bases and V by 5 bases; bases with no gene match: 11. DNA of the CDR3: TGTGCCAGCAGCCGCGCCCCGGGACAGGGGGTTGATTCACCCCTCCACTTT. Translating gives CASSRAPGQGVDSPLHF.

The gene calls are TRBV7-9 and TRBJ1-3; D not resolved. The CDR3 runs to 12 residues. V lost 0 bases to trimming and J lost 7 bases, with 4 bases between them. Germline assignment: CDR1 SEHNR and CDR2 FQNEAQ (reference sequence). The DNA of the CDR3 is TGTGCCAGCAGCTTAGCTTCCAACACCATATATTTT. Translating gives CASSLASNTIYF.